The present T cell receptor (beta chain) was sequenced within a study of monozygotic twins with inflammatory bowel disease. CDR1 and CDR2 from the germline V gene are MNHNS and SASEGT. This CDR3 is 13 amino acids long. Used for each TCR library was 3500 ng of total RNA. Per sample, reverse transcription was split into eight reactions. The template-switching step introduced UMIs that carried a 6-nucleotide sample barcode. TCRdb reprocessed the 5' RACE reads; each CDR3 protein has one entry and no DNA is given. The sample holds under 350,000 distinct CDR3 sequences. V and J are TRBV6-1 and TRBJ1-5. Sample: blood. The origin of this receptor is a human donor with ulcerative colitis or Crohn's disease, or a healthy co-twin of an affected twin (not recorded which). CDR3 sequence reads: CASSERRNQPQHF.